The clone carrying this TCR beta chain is termed medium-sized (0.01 to 0.1%). Its antigen is undetermined. Trimming removed 5 bases at V and 2 bases at J, with 12 bases between. Germline V gene lookup returns CDR1 SGHDT and CDR2 YYEEEE. CDR3 length: 14 amino acids. This sample stems from a study of lung T cells in sarcoidosis with Löfgren's syndrome. TCRdb fed the reads into MiXCR, producing one record per CDR3 protein. The repertoire consists of more than 8,000 distinct CDR3 sequences, with about 20% occurring once and the leading ten covering roughly 7%. Study observations and caveats: TRBV2 was the preferred pairing partner of TRAV12-1, with similar CDR3s. Recognition of an unidentified sarcoidosis antigen was only suggested. The most expanded V genes in Löfgren's patients were reportedly TRAV12-1 and TRBV2.

The sequence was collected from a human donor with sarcoidosis (Löfgren's syndrome or another form), or a control subject (not recorded which). Sequenced: CD4+ T cells from bronchoalveolar lavage. The chain couples TRBV5-6 to TRBJ2-3; D may be TRBD1 or TRBD2 (6 bases each). The CDR3 loop is CASRRSGATDTQYF. The CDR3 nucleotides are TGTGCCAGCAGGCGATCGGGGGCCACAGATACGCAGTATTTT. The whole variable domain, filled in from reference TRBV5-6 and TRBJ2-3, reads DAGVTQSPTHLIKTRGQQVTLRCSPKSGHDTVSWYQQALGQGPQFIFQYYEEEERQRGNFPDRFSGHQFPNYSSELNVNALLLGDSALYLCASRRSGATDTQYFGPGTRLTVL.